This T cell receptor (beta chain) was profiled in a study of HIV-infected patients and healthy controls. The repertoire came from unfractionated whole blood and reflected all unsorted peripheral T cells. By share of the sample, this clonotype is medium-sized. The CDR3 length is 14 residues. With 6 bases clipped from V and 7 bases from J, the junction kept 4 bases outside the gene matches. Alpha and beta constant-region primers primed reverse transcription of approximately 460 ng RNA. Alpha and beta chain libraries were made separately by chain-specific third strand synthesis with multiplexing indices. TCRdb passed the 5' RACE reads through MiXCR, listing each CDR3 protein once. The repertoire includes around 4,800 distinct CDR3 sequences, 7.5% to 9.5% of them detected once, and about 26% sits in the top ten.

The sample in question was blood, obtained before antiretroviral therapy. The clonotype was recovered from an adult with HIV infection. This chain connects TRBV12-3 or TRBV12-4 to TRBJ1-5, with 12 positions matching TRBD1. CDR3 amino acids: CASSGTGGEQPQHF. The DNA of the CDR3 is TGTGCCAGCAGCGGGACAGGGGGCGAACAGCCCCAGCATTTT.